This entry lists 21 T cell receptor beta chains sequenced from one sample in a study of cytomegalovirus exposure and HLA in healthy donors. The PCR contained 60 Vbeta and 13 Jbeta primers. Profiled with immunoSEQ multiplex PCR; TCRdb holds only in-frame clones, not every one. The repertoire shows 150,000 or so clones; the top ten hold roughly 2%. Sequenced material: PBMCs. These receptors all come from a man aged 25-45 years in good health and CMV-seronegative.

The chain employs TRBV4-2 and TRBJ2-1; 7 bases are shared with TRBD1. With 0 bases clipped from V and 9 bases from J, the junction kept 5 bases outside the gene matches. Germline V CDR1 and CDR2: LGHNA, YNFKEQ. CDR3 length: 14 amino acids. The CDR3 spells CASSQDEGAPEQFF. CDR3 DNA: TGTGCCAGCAGCCAAGATGAGGGGGCGCCTGAGCAGTTCTTC.

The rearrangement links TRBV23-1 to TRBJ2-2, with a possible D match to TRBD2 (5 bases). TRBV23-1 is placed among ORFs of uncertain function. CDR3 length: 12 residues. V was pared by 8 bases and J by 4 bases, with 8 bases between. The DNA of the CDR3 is TGCGCCAGCCCTGAGGGCACCGGGGAGCTGTTTTTT. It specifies CASPEGTGELFF.

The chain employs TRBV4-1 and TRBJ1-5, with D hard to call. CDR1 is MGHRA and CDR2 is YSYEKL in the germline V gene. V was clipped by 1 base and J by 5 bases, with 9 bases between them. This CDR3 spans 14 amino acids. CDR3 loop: CASSQGEVHQPQHF. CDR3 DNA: TGCGCCAGCAGCCAAGGAGAAGTACATCAGCCCCAGCATTTT.

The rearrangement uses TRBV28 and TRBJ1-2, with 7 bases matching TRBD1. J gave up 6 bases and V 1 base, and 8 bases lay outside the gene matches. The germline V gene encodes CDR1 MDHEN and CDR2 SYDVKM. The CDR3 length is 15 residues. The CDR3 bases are TGTGCCAGCAGTTTATATGACAGGGTAGTTAATGGCTACACCTTC. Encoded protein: CASSLYDRVVNGYTF.

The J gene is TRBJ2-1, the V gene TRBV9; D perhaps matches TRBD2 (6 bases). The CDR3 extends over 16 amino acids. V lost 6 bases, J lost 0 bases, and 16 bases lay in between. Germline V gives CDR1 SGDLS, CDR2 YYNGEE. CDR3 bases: TGTGCCAGCACCCATAGCGGAAGCAGCTCCTACAATGAGCAGTTCTTC. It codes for CASTHSGSSSYNEQFF.

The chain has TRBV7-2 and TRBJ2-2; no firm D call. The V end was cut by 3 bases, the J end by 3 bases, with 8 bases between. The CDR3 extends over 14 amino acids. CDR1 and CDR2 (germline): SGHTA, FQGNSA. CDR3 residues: CASSFQRYTGELFF. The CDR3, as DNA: TGTGCCAGCAGCTTCCAGCGATACACCGGGGAGCTGTTTTTT.

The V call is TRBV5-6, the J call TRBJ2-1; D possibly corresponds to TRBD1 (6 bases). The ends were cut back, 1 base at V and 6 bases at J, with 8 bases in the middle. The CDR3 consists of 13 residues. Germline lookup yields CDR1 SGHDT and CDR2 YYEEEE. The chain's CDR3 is CASSLTGPNEQFF. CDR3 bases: TGTGCCAGCAGCTTGACAGGGCCCAATGAGCAGTTCTTC. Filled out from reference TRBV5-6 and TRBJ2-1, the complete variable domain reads DAGVTQSPTHLIKTRGQQVTLRCSPKSGHDTVSWYQQALGQGPQFIFQYYEEEERQRGNFPDRFSGHQFPNYSSELNVNALLLGDSALYLCASSLTGPNEQFFGPGTRLTVL.

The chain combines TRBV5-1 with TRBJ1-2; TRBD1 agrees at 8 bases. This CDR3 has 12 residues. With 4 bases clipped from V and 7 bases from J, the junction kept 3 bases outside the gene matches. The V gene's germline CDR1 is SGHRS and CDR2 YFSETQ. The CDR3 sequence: CASSLDRVGYTF. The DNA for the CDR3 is TGCGCCAGCAGCCTGGACAGGGTTGGCTACACCTTC.

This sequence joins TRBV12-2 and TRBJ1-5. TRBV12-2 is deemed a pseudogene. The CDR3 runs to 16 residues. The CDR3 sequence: CASRFLGLRSNQPQHF. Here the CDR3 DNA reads TGTGCAAGTCGCTTTTTAGGACTTAGAAGCAATCAGCCCCAGCATTTT.

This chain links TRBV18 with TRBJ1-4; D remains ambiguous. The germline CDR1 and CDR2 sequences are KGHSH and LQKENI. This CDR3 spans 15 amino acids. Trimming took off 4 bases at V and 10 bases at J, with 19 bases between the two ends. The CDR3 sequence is CASSLVDSMGGKLFF. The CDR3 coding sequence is TGTGCCAGCTCACTAGTCGACTCAATGGGAGGAAAACTGTTTTTT.

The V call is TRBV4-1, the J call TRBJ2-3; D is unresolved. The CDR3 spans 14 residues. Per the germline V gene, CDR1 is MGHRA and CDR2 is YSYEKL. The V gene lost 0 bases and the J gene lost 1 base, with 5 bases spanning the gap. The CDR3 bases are TGCGCCAGCAGCCAAGATGCGGGCACAGATACGCAGTATTTT. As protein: CASSQDAGTDTQYF.

The CDR3 here is CACGSGGYEQYF. DNA of the CDR3: TGCGCCTGCGGGAGCGGAGGCTACGAGCAGTACTTC. The chain carries TRBV4-1 and TRBJ2-7; 7 bases match TRBD2. Looked up from germline, CDR1 is MGHRA and CDR2 is YSYEKL. This CDR3 is built from 12 residues. V shed 11 bases and J 3 bases; nucleotides not matched to a gene: 7.

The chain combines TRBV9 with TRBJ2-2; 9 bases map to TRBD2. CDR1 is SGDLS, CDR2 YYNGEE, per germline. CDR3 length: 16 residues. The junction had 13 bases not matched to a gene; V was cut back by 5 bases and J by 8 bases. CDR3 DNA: TGTGCCAGCAGGCCCGGAGCGGGAGGACGATGGGGGGAGCTGTTTTTT. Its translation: CASRPGAGGRWGELFF.

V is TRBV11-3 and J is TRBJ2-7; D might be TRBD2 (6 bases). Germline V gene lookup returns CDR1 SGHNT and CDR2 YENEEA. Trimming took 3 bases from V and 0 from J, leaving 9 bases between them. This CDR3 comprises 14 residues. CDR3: CASSLGRDSYEQYF. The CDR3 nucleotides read TGTGCCAGCAGCTTGGGGCGGGACTCCTACGAGCAGTACTTC.

CDR3 coding DNA: TGTGCCAGCAGCGCAGAGTCAGGGTCCCACGAGCAGTACTTC. Amino acid sequence: CASSAESGSHEQYF. This chain uses TRBV9 with TRBJ2-7; D possibly corresponds to TRBD1 (5 bases). This CDR3 is built from 14 residues. The V and J ends lost 3 bases and 5 bases respectively, with 15 bases between them. Germline V CDR1 and CDR2: SGDLS, YYNGEE.

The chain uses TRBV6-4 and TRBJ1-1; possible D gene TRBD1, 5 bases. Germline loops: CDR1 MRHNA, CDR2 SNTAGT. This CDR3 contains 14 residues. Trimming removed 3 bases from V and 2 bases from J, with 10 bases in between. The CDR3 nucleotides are TGTGCCAGCAGTGAAGCGACAGATAACACTGAAGCTTTCTTT. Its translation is CASSEATDNTEAFF.

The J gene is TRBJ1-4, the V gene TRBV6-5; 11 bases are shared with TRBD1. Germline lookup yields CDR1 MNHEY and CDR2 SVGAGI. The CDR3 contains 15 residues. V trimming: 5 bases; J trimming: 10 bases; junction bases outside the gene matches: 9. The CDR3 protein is CASSPPGQGVVKLFF. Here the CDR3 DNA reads TGTGCCAGCAGTCCCCCGGGACAGGGGGTAGTAAAACTGTTTTTT.

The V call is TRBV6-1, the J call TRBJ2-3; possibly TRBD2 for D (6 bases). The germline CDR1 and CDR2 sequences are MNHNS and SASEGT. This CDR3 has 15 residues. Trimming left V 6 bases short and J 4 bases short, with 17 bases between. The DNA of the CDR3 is TGTGCCAGCAGGGGACTTACTGGGTTTGCAGATACGCAGTATTTT. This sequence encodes CASRGLTGFADTQYF.

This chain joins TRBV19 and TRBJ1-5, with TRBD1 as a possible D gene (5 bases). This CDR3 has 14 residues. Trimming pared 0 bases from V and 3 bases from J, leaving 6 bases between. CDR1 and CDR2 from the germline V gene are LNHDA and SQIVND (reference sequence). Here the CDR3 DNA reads TGTGCCAGTAGTATAGAGGGGCTCAATCAGCCCCAGCATTTT. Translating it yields CASSIEGLNQPQHF.

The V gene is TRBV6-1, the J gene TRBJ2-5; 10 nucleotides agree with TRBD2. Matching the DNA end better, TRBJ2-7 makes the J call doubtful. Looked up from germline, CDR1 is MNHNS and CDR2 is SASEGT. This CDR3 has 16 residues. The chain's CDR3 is CASSEGLAGVIYEQYF. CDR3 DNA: TGTGCCAGCAGTGAAGGGCTAGCGGGAGTTATCTACGAGCAGTACTTC.

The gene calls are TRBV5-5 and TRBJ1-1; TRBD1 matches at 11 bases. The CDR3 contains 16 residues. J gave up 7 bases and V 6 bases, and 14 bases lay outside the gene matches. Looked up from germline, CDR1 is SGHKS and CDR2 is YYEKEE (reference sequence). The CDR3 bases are TGTGCCAGCACCTTTTTCCCCGGGACAGGGGGTTTTGAAGCTTTCTTT. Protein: CASTFFPGTGGFEAFF.